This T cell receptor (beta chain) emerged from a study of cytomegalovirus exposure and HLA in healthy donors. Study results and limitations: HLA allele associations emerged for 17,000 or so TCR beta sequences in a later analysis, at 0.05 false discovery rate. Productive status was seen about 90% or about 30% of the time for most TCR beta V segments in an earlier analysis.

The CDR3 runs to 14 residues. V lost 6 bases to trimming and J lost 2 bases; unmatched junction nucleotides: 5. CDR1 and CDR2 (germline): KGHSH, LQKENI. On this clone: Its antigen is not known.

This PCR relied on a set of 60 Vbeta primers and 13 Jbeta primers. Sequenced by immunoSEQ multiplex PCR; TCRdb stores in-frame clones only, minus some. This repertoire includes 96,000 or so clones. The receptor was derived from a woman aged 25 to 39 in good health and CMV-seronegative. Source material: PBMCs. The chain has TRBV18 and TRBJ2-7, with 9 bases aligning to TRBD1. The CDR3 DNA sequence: TGTGCCAGCTCGTCCCGGGACAGGGCCTACGAGCAGTACTTC. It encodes CASSSRDRAYEQYF.